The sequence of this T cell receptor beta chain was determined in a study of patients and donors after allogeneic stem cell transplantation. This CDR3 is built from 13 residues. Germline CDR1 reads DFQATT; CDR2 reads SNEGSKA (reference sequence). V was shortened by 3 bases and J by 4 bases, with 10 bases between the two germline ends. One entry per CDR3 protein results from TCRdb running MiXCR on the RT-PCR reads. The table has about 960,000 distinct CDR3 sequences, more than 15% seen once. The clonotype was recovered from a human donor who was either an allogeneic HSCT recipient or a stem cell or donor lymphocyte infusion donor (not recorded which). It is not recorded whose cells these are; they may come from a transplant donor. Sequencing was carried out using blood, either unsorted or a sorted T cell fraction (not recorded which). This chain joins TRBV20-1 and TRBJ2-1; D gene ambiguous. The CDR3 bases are TGCAGTGCTAGTTTGGGCAAATACAATGAGCAGTTCTTC. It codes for CSASLGKYNEQFF.